One and the same sample provided the 8 T cell receptor beta chains below, sequenced in a study of shared clonotypes between healthy human individuals. The table came from immunoSEQ multiplex PCR; TCRdb's copy has only in-frame clones and leaves some out. The data show millions of clones, around 94% seen once. Sequenced material: naive CD4+ T cells sorted from blood. Documented subset: CD45RA+ positively selected. The source of these receptors is a man between 18 and 35 years old in good health.

V and J are TRBV21-1 and TRBJ2-7; the table assigns TRBD1, which was not confirmed against the DNA. TRBV21-1 is listed as a pseudogene. The CDR3 loop spans 17 amino acids. CDR3 protein: CASSKRGTPVDPYEQYF. CDR3 nucleotides: TGTGCCAGCAGCAAAAGGGGTACCCCCGTGGACCCCTACGAGCAGTACTTC.

For this clone: The same CDR3 is also encoded by other DNA sequences in this sample. The chain carries TRBV19 and TRBJ1-5, with a tentative D call TRBD1 (6 bases). In germline, CDR1 is LNHDA, CDR2 SQIVND (reference sequence). Trimming cost V 4 bases and J 2 bases, with 9 bases left between them. The CDR3 contains 14 residues. In DNA, the CDR3 is TGTGCCAGTAGTACTCGGACAGGCAATCAGCCCCAGCATTTT. It translates to CASSTRTGNQPQHF.

The chain combines TRBV27 with TRBJ2-6; D ambiguous. V lost 3 bases, J lost 0 bases, and 9 bases lay in between. Germline V gives CDR1 MNHEY, CDR2 SMNVEV (reference sequence). The CDR3 extends over 16 amino acids. The CDR3 coding sequence is TGTGCCAGCAGTTTCGGAACTCCCTCTGGGGCCAACGTCCTGACTTTC. Protein sequence: CASSFGTPSGANVLTF.

This chain connects TRBV7-8 to TRBJ2-4; the D gene is possibly TRBD1 (6 bases). The CDR3 runs to 16 residues. V was pared by 1 base and J by 0 bases, with 10 bases between. The V gene's germline CDR1 is SGHVS and CDR2 FQNEAQ. CDR3 bases: TGTGCCAGCAGCTTAGTCCAGGGGCTAGCCAAAAACATTCAGTACTTC. Amino acid sequence: CASSLVQGLAKNIQYF.

CDR3 sequence: CASSWGLEQYF. In nucleotides, the CDR3 is TGTGCCAGTAGTTGGGGACTCGAGCAGTACTTC. The chain has TRBV19 and TRBJ2-7, with D perhaps matching TRBD2 (6 bases). Germline V gene data show CDR1 as LNHDA and CDR2 as SQIVND (reference sequence). The germline V and J ends were trimmed by 5 bases and 6 bases, with 8 bases remaining between them. The CDR3 covers 11 residues.

DNA of the CDR3: TGTGCCAGCAGCTCTGCTTCTGTAGGCGGGCAGTACTTC. It encodes CASSSASVGGQYF. The rearrangement joins TRBV5-8 to TRBJ2-7; the D is unclear. Trimming left V 3 bases short and J 9 bases short, with 16 bases between. The CDR3 is made up of 13 amino acids. CDR1 and CDR2 (germline): SGHTS, YDEGEE.

The chain links TRBV5-1 to TRBJ2-7; no definite D call. CDR3 size: 13 residues. Germline CDR1 SGHRS, CDR2 YFSETQ. V lost 0 bases to trimming and J lost 2 bases, with 6 bases between them. DNA for the CDR3: TGCGCCAGCAGCTTGGCCCTACCCTACGAGCAGTACTTC. This encodes CASSLALPYEQYF.

The V call is TRBV19, the J call TRBJ1-5; D perhaps matches TRBD1 (5 bases). V was pared by 3 bases and J by 7 bases, with 13 bases between. CDR3 length: 14 residues. Per germline, CDR1 LNHDA and CDR2 SQIVND (reference sequence). This CDR3 is CASSIKGRGQPQHF. The CDR3 DNA is TGTGCCAGTAGTATCAAGGGGCGGGGGCAGCCCCAGCATTTT.